Shown below are 28 T cell receptor beta chains from a single sample sequenced in a study of PD-1 blockade in classical Hodgkin lymphoma. Here immunoSEQ multiplex PCR was the method, and the copy in TCRdb shows in-frame clones only, minus some. This repertoire shows around 25,000 clones, approximately 67% found once; its top ten account for roughly 29%. Time point indicated: cycle 4 day 1 (C4D1), after more than 5 weeks of nivolumab. There was relapse after autologous stem cell transplantation in every patient, and there was variation in brentuximab vedotin exposure. This specimen was peripheral blood mononuclear cells (PBMCs), taken before the fourth cycle of nivolumab. These receptors all stem from a human donor with classical Hodgkin lymphoma.

The rearrangement joins TRBV2 to TRBJ1-4; D uncertain. Germline-derived CDR1 and CDR2 are SNHLY and FYNNEI. There are 12 residues in the CDR3. Between the trimmed V and J ends, which lost 7 bases and 10 bases, there was a span of 13 bases. The chain's CDR3 is CASIGLLGKLFF. CDR3 DNA: TGTGCCAGCATTGGTTTACTTGGAAAACTGTTTTTT.

This clone came up a few times. The genes are TRBV4-2 and TRBJ1-4; possible D gene TRBD1, 5 bases. The germline V and J ends were trimmed by 0 bases and 3 bases, with 8 bases remaining between them. Germline CDR1 is LGHNA and CDR2 is YNFKEQ. CDR3 size: 15 residues. CDR3: CASSQDRGANEKLFF. CDR3 bases: TGTGCCAGCAGCCAAGATCGGGGGGCTAATGAAAAACTGTTTTTT.

This clone was counted only a few times. This sequence joins TRBV28 and TRBJ1-5; TRBD1 aligns across 8 bases. There are 13 residues in the CDR3. The V gene end was trimmed by 6 bases and the J gene end by 5 bases; junction bases not matched to a gene: 3. Germline V gives CDR1 MDHEN, CDR2 SYDVKM. For the CDR3, the DNA is TGTGCCAGCAGAATACAGGGGGATCAGCCCCAGCATTTT. Translating gives CASRIQGDQPQHF. Filled out from reference TRBV28 and TRBJ1-5, the complete variable domain reads DVKVTQSSRYLVKRTGEKVFLECVQDMDHENMFWYRQDPGLGLRLIYFSYDVKMKEKGDIPEGYSVSREKKERFSLILESASTNQTSMYLCASRIQGDQPQHFGDGTRLSIL.

The V gene is TRBV7-9, the J gene TRBJ1-2; D is perhaps TRBD1 (6 bases). The length of the CDR3 is 16 residues. Germline V lookup: CDR1 SEHNR, CDR2 FQNEAQ (reference sequence). Trimming took off 4 bases at V and 4 bases at J, with 19 bases between the two ends. The chain's CDR3 is CASSSKNSGVSYGYTF. CDR3 in DNA: TGTGCCAGCAGCTCAAAAAACTCAGGGGTTTCCTATGGCTACACCTTC.

The chain couples TRBV19 to TRBJ2-7; 9 bases align to TRBD2. The CDR3 loop spans 15 amino acids. The J segment lost 2 bases and the V segment lost 6 bases, leaving 8 bases of the junction unmatched. Per germline, CDR1 LNHDA and CDR2 SQIVND (reference sequence). The CDR3 loop reads CASSPGLANTYEQYF. For the CDR3, the DNA is TGTGCCAGTAGCCCCGGACTAGCGAATACCTACGAGCAGTACTTC.

This clone is medium-sized within its sample. The chain has TRBV29-1 and TRBJ2-2; the match to TRBD2 covers 7 bases. V lost 7 bases and J lost 0; bases outside the gene matches: 5. Germline V gene sequence: CDR1 SQVTM, CDR2 ANQGSEA. This CDR3 spans 14 amino acids. CDR3 in amino acids: CSAREAANTGELFF. In DNA, the CDR3 is TGCAGCGCCCGGGAGGCGGCGAACACCGGGGAGCTGTTTTTT.

The V call is TRBV2, the J call TRBJ2-5; a weak D match, TRBD2 (5 bases). This CDR3 has 15 amino acids. The V gene's germline CDR1 is SNHLY and CDR2 FYNNEI. V dropped 8 bases and J dropped 4 bases, with 20 bases sitting between them. CDR3 protein: CASEWRATNGETQYF. The CDR3 DNA follows: TGTGCCAGCGAGTGGCGGGCGACCAATGGAGAGACCCAGTACTTC.

The V and J genes are TRBV28 and TRBJ2-2; D is unclear. The V and J ends lost 3 bases and 5 bases respectively, with 4 bases between them. Germline CDR1 reads MDHEN; CDR2 reads SYDVKM. The length of the CDR3 is 12 residues. DNA of the CDR3: TGTGCCAGCAGTTTCGAGACCGGGGAGCTGTTTTTT. Translation: CASSFETGELFF.

The chain carries TRBV25-1 and TRBJ2-2, with TRBD1 matching 9 bases. CDR1 MGHDK and CDR2 SYGVNS come from the germline V gene. J gave up 4 bases and V 7 bases, and 10 bases lay outside the gene matches. The length of the CDR3 is 16 residues. The DNA of the CDR3 is TGTGCCAGCACCTCCGCCGGGACAGGGATCACCGGGGAGCTGTTTTTT. It yields the protein CASTSAGTGITGELFF.

The rearrangement joins TRBV4-2 to TRBJ2-1; 8 nucleotides align to TRBD2. V was clipped by 3 bases and J by 3 bases; unmatched bases: 7. CDR1 is LGHNA and CDR2 is YNFKEQ in the germline V gene. The length of the CDR3 is 16 residues. The CDR3 sequence is CASSHAAGGFYNEQFF. The DNA for the CDR3 is TGTGCCAGCAGCCACGCGGCGGGGGGCTTCTACAATGAGCAGTTCTTC.

The V gene is TRBV4-3, the J gene TRBJ1-1, with 7 positions matching TRBD1. Losses at the gene ends were 4 bases for V and 5 bases for J; bases not matched to a gene: 10. The germline gives CDR1 LGHNA, CDR2 YSLEER. The CDR3 has 15 residues. CDR3 nucleotides: TGCGCCAGCAGCCGCAGAACAGGGGCGGATACTGAAGCTTTCTTT. Its translation: CASSRRTGADTEAFF.

The genes are TRBV9 and TRBJ1-2; 10 bases agree with TRBD1. V was pared by 3 bases and J by 5 bases, with 10 bases of the junction left unmatched. The CDR3 has 16 residues. Germline-derived CDR1 and CDR2 are SGDLS and YYNGEE. CDR3 DNA sequence: TGTGCCAGCAGCGATACCTTCGGACAGGGGGATTATGGCTACACCTTC. Translation gives CASSDTFGQGDYGYTF.

Judged by abundance, this clone is medium-sized. The chain carries TRBV6-4 and TRBJ2-2, with D possibly being TRBD2 (6 bases). This CDR3 has 15 residues. Germline CDR1 reads MRHNA; CDR2 reads SNTAGT. Trimming pared 3 bases from V and 1 base from J, leaving 9 bases between. In DNA form, the CDR3 reads TGTGCCAGCAGTGAAGGTAGCGGGAACACCGGGGAGCTGTTTTTT. It specifies CASSEGSGNTGELFF.

The rearrangement uses TRBV5-4 and TRBJ2-1; TRBD2 agrees at 10 bases. The V and J ends lost 1 base and 5 bases, in that order; junction bases with no gene match: 12. The CDR3 runs to 18 residues. Germline loops: CDR1 SGHNT, CDR2 YYREEE (reference sequence). CDR3 sequence: CASSLSRKRGGPNNEQFF. CDR3 coding DNA: TGTGCCAGCAGCTTGAGTAGGAAGCGGGGGGGCCCAAACAATGAGCAGTTCTTC.

This clone showed up just a few times. J is TRBJ2-7 and V is TRBV27, with D tentatively TRBD1 (6 bases). This CDR3 is 13 amino acids long. Germline V gene lookup returns CDR1 MNHEY and CDR2 SMNVEV (reference sequence). V was shortened by 6 bases and J by 6 bases, with 15 bases between the two germline ends. The CDR3 sequence is CASSWTAAGEQYF. CDR3 nucleotides: TGTGCCAGCAGCTGGACAGCTGCTGGCGAGCAGTACTTC.

The rearrangement uses TRBV28 and TRBJ1-6; D not resolved. Germline CDR1 reads MDHEN; CDR2 reads SYDVKM. Trimming stripped 3 bases from V and 5 bases from J, with 8 bases between. The CDR3 sequence is 14 residues long. Written as DNA, the CDR3 is TGTGCCAGCAGTTTTGGGCTTAATAATTCACCCCTCCACTTT. It encodes CASSFGLNNSPLHF.

This clone was seen only a few times. The genes are TRBV12-5 and TRBJ1-2; 9 bases are shared with TRBD1. This CDR3 region has 15 residues. Germline V gene sequence: CDR1 LGHNT, CDR2 FRNRAP. Unmatched junction bases numbered 12, after V lost 6 bases and J lost 7 bases. DNA of the CDR3: TGTGCTAGTGGCACATCTACAGGGGGCGTGAGTGGCTACACCTTC. Amino acid sequence: CASGTSTGGVSGYTF.

This clone has just one count. J is TRBJ1-1 and V is TRBV6-1; D remains ambiguous. The germline gives CDR1 MNHNS, CDR2 SASEGT. The CDR3 spans 16 residues. Trimming removed 3 bases from V and 3 bases from J, with 17 bases in between. The CDR3 bases are TGTGCCAGCAGTGAGGGGTGGGGTGAGCGGGACACTGAAGCTTTCTTT. Protein product: CASSEGWGERDTEAFF.

This clone occurred once. The chain recombines TRBV6-5 with TRBJ1-2; 8 positions agree with TRBD1. CDR1 is MNHEY and CDR2 is SVGAGI in the germline V gene. Losses at the gene ends were 6 bases for V and 7 bases for J; bases not matched to a gene: 7. The CDR3 extends over 13 amino acids. CDR3 sequence reads: CASRISQGAGYTF. The CDR3 DNA follows: TGTGCCAGCAGAATCTCCCAGGGGGCTGGCTACACCTTC.

This chain uses TRBV5-4 with TRBJ2-7; tentatively, D is TRBD2 (6 bases). CDR3 length equals 13 residues. The germline V gene has CDR1 SGHNT and CDR2 YYREEE (reference sequence). V shed 4 bases and J shed 7 bases, with 15 bases lying between them. DNA for the CDR3: TGTGCCAGCAGCGGCGGGACTCCAAATGAGCAGTACTTC. Protein product: CASSGGTPNEQYF.

The rearrangement uses TRBV19 and TRBJ2-7; D may be TRBD1 (6 bases). V was clipped by 6 bases and J by 0 bases, with 9 bases between them. This CDR3 spans 13 amino acids. The V gene's germline CDR1 is LNHDA and CDR2 SQIVND (reference sequence). CDR3 in amino acids: CASSKDSSYEQYF. As DNA, the CDR3 is TGTGCCAGTAGCAAGGACAGCTCCTACGAGCAGTACTTC. Drawing the rest from reference TRBV19 and TRBJ2-7, the complete variable domain is DGGITQSPKYLFRKEGQNVTLSCEQNLNHDAMYWYRQDPGQGLRLIYYSQIVNDFQKGDIAEGYSVSREKKESFPLTVTSAQKNPTAFYLCASSKDSSYEQYFGPGTRLTVT.

This chain links TRBV19 with TRBJ2-7, with 12 bases identical to TRBD2. The CDR3 contains 14 residues. The germline V gene has CDR1 LNHDA and CDR2 SQIVND (reference sequence). The ends lost 6 bases at V and 2 bases at J; junction bases unmatched: 2. Written as DNA, the CDR3 is TGTGCCAGTAGCACTAGCGGGGGGCCCTACGAGCAGTACTTC. Its protein is CASSTSGGPYEQYF.

This clone was recorded only once. The chain links TRBV6-5 to TRBJ1-2, with D perhaps matching TRBD1 (5 bases). Germline V lookup: CDR1 MNHEY, CDR2 SVGAGI. This CDR3 contains 14 residues. V was clipped by 0 bases and J by 2 bases, with 7 bases between them. CDR3 sequence reads: CASSYSRQNYGYTF. In nucleotides, the CDR3 is TGTGCCAGCAGTTACTCGCGACAGAACTATGGCTACACCTTC.

V gene TRBV4-2 combines with J gene TRBJ2-5, with TRBD2 identical over 13 bases. Germline CDR1 is LGHNA and CDR2 is YNFKEQ. V trimming: 3 bases; J trimming: 2 bases; junction bases outside the gene matches: 9. The CDR3 runs to 18 residues. CDR3 loop: CASSQVIGLAGEQETQYF. The CDR3 nucleotides are TGTGCCAGCAGCCAGGTTATAGGACTAGCGGGGGAACAAGAGACCCAGTACTTC.

In this sample, this clone turned up a few times. The chain joins TRBV4-3 to TRBJ1-2, with 7 bases aligning to TRBD1. This CDR3 comprises 16 residues. Germline CDR1 and CDR2: LGHNA and YSLEER. The trim removed 0 bases at V and 4 bases at J, leaving 8 bases unmatched. This CDR3 is CASSQDRGGTAYGYTF. Written as DNA, the CDR3 is TGCGCCAGCAGCCAAGATAGGGGTGGGACAGCCTATGGCTACACCTTC.

Note on this clone: One end of the junction is discordant with germline, which a read error may explain. The same CDR3 is also encoded by other DNA sequences in this sample. The CDR3: CAWSPTGFEQYF. DNA for the CDR3: TGCGCCTGGAGTCCGACAGGGTTCGAGCAGTACTTC. V usage is TRBV30 and J usage is TRBJ2-7; 7 nucleotides match TRBD1. The CDR3 runs to 12 residues. Germline CDR1 and CDR2: GTSNPN and SVGIG (reference sequence).

This clone has more than one count but fewer than ten. V is TRBV5-6 and J is TRBJ1-2; 7 bases line up with TRBD1. V shed 6 bases and J 0 bases; nucleotides not matched to a gene: 8. The CDR3 spans 15 residues. Looked up from germline, CDR1 is SGHDT and CDR2 is YYEEEE. CDR3 protein: CASITGAGANYGYTF. The CDR3 DNA is TGTGCCAGCATTACAGGGGCGGGGGCTAACTATGGCTACACCTTC. Complete variable domain (other parts from reference TRBV5-6 and TRBJ1-2): DAGVTQSPTHLIKTRGQQVTLRCSPKSGHDTVSWYQQALGQGPQFIFQYYEEEERQRGNFPDRFSGHQFPNYSSELNVNALLLGDSALYLCASITGAGANYGYTFGSGTRLTVV.

For this clone: This sample also contains other DNA sequences that code for the same CDR3. V and J are TRBV14 and TRBJ2-5; D unresolved. The germline gives CDR1 SGHDN, CDR2 FVKESK. V lost 2 bases, J lost 4 bases, and 11 bases lay in between. The CDR3 consists of 14 residues. The CDR3 region is CASSQRWLGETQYF. CDR3 in DNA: TGTGCCAGCAGCCAAAGGTGGTTGGGAGAGACCCAGTACTTC.